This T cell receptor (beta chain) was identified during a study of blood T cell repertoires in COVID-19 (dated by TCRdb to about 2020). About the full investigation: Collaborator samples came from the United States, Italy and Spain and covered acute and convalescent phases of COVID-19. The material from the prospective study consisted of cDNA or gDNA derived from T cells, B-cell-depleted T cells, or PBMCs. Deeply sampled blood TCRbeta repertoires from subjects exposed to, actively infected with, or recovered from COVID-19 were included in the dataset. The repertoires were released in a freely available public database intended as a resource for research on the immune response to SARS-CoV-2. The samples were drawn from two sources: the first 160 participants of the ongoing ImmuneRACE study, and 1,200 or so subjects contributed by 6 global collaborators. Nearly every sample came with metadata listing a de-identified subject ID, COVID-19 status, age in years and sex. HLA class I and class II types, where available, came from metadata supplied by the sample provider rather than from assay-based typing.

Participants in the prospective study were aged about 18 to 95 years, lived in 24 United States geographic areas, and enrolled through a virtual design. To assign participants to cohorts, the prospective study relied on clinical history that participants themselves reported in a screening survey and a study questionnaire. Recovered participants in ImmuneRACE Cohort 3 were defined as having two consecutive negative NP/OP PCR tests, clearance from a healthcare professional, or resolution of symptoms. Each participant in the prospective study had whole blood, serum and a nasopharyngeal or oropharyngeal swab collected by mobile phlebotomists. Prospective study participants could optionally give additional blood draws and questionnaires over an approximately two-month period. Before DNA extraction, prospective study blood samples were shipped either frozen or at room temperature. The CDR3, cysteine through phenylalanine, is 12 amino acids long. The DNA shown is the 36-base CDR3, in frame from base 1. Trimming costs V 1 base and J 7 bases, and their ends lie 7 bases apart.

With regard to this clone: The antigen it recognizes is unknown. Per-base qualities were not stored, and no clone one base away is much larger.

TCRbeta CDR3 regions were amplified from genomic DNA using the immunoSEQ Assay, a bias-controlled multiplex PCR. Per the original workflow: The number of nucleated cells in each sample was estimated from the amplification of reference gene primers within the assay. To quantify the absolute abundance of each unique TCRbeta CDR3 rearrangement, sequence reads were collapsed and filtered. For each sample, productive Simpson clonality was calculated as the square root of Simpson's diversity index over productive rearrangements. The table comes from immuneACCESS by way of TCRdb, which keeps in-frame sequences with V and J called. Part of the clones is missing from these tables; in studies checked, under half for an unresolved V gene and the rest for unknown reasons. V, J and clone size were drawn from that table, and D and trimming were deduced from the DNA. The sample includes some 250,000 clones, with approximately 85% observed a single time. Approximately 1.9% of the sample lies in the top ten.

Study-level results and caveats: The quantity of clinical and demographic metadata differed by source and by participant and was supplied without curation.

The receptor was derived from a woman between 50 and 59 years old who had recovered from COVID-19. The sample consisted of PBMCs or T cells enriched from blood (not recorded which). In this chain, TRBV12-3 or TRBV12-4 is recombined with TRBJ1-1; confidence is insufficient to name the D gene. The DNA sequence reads TGTGCCAGCAGTTTAGGGGCCCTTGAAGCTTTCTTT. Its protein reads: CASSLGALEAFF.